The 15 T cell receptor beta chains presented below share a single source sample, sequenced in a study of shared clonotypes between healthy human individuals. Sequenced by immunoSEQ multiplex PCR; TCRdb stores in-frame clones only, minus some. The sample holds 2 million to 2.5 million clones, 85% to 95% seen once. The source material was naive CD4+ T cells from PBMCs. Sample subset: CD45RA+ positively selected. All receptors derive from a man in his late teens or twenties in good health. Some clones in this sample may be carry-over from other donors' samples.

There are a few counts of this clone. The V call is TRBV30, the J call TRBJ1-1; D is unresolved. V gave up 7 bases and J gave up 0 bases, with 9 bases separating them. Germline values: CDR1 GTSNPN, CDR2 SVGIG (reference sequence). This CDR3 is 12 amino acids long. The CDR3 sequence is CASRVVNTEAFF. DNA of the CDR3: TGTGCCTCTCGGGTGGTGAACACTGAAGCTTTCTTT.

This chain connects TRBV28 to TRBJ2-1; D remains ambiguous. The CDR3 spans 12 residues. V lost 4 bases and J lost 7, with 8 bases in between. Germline lookup yields CDR1 MDHEN and CDR2 SYDVKM. CDR3: CASSYTVNEQFF. DNA of the CDR3: TGTGCCAGCAGTTACACAGTGAATGAGCAGTTCTTC.

The rearrangement links TRBV7-6 to TRBJ2-1, with D perhaps given as TRBD1 or TRBD2 (5 bases each). The CDR3 loop spans 19 amino acids. Germline V gene data show CDR1 as SGHVS and CDR2 as FNYEAQ. V was shortened by 1 base and J by 0 bases, with 19 bases between the two germline ends. CDR3 loop: CASSLGLRGREGSYNEQFF. In DNA, the CDR3 is TGTGCCAGCAGCTTAGGGTTAAGGGGACGGGAAGGCTCCTACAATGAGCAGTTCTTC.

This clone was recorded a few times. The J gene is TRBJ1-1, the V gene TRBV7-9; 7 bases are shared with TRBD1. With V trimmed by 6 bases and J by 1 base, 5 bases remained unmatched. CDR1 is SEHNR, CDR2 FQNEAQ, per germline (reference sequence). The CDR3 extends over 14 amino acids. In DNA, the CDR3 is TGTGCCAGCAGGGACAGGTACTCGAACACTGAAGCTTTCTTT. Translated, it gives CASRDRYSNTEAFF.

J is TRBJ2-1 and V is TRBV28, with 11 bases identical to TRBD1. From germline, CDR1 is MDHEN and CDR2 SYDVKM. J was trimmed by 7 bases and V by 8 bases; bases with no gene match: 13. The CDR3 consists of 16 residues. The CDR3 region is CASVGRGTGGLNEQFF. CDR3 coding DNA: TGTGCCAGCGTGGGGAGGGGGACAGGGGGACTGAATGAGCAGTTCTTC.

The gene calls are TRBV19 and TRBJ2-3; D not resolved. V gave up 6 bases and J gave up 4 bases, with 17 bases separating them. The CDR3 length is 15 residues. CDR1 is LNHDA and CDR2 is SQIVND in the germline V gene (reference sequence). CDR3 loop: CASRWAHTPPDTQYF. CDR3 DNA sequence: TGTGCCAGTAGATGGGCCCATACCCCCCCAGATACGCAGTATTTT. Filled out from reference TRBV19 and TRBJ2-3, the complete variable domain reads DGGITQSPKYLFRKEGQNVTLSCEQNLNHDAMYWYRQDPGQGLRLIYYSQIVNDFQKGDIAEGYSVSREKKESFPLTVTSAQKNPTAFYLCASRWAHTPPDTQYFGPGTRLTVL.

As DNA, the CDR3 is TGTGCCAGCTCCGCTCCCAATTACGGGGCTAACAATGAGCAGTTCTTC. Amino acid sequence: CASSAPNYGANNEQFF. The V and J genes are TRBV18 and TRBJ2-1; D tentatively fits TRBD1 or TRBD2 (5 bases each). The CDR3 has 16 amino acids. In germline, CDR1 is KGHSH, CDR2 LQKENI. The germline V and J ends were trimmed by 6 bases and 5 bases, with 20 bases remaining between them.

The chain links TRBV28 to TRBJ1-1, with 8 bases matching TRBD1. This CDR3 spans 13 amino acids. J gave up 8 bases and V 3 bases, and 5 bases lay outside the gene matches. CDR1 and CDR2 from the germline V gene are MDHEN and SYDVKM. CDR3 loop: CASSFGQGREAFF. CDR3 in DNA: TGTGCCAGCAGTTTTGGACAGGGCCGGGAAGCTTTCTTT.

This chain uses TRBV6-5 with TRBJ2-2; 7 nucleotides line up with TRBD1. The V gene's germline CDR1 is MNHEY and CDR2 SVGAGI. The CDR3 has 15 residues. The V gene end was trimmed by 2 bases and the J gene end by 6 bases; junction bases not matched to a gene: 6. The CDR3 loop is CASSYGGQWAGELFF. CDR3 bases: TGTGCCAGCAGTTACGGGGGACAGTGGGCCGGGGAGCTGTTTTTT.

The chain joins TRBV6-6 to TRBJ2-3; 12 positions agree with TRBD2. The CDR3 has 16 residues. Unmatched junction bases numbered 3, after V lost 5 bases and J lost 0 bases. The V gene's germline CDR1 is MNHNY and CDR2 SVGAGI (reference sequence). The CDR3 nucleotides read TGTGCCAGCAGTAGGACTAGCGGGGTTAGCACAGATACGCAGTATTTT. Residues: CASSRTSGVSTDTQYF.

With regard to this clone: Other nucleotide sequences from this sample produce the same CDR3. The chain links TRBV5-1 to TRBJ2-7; 11 bases agree with TRBD2. After removal of 5 bases from V and 0 bases from J, the junction contained 1 base not matched to a gene. Germline CDR1 and CDR2: SGHRS and YFSETQ. The CDR3 loop spans 14 amino acids. DNA for the CDR3: TGCGCCAGCAGGACTAGCGGGGACTCCTACGAGCAGTACTTC. It specifies CASRTSGDSYEQYF.

The chain links TRBV11-3 to TRBJ2-1; TRBD1 is a possible D gene (6 bases). V was trimmed by 4 bases and J by 0 bases, leaving 13 bases between them. There are 16 residues in the CDR3. Per the germline V gene, CDR1 is SGHNT and CDR2 is YENEEA. In nucleotides, the CDR3 is TGTGCCAGCAGCTCGGATCAAGGGGGCTCCTACAATGAGCAGTTCTTC. Its translation is CASSSDQGGSYNEQFF.

The chain has TRBV28 and TRBJ2-2; no firm D call. The V end was cut by 7 bases, the J end by 1 base, with 13 bases between. Germline V gives CDR1 MDHEN, CDR2 SYDVKM. This CDR3 region has 15 residues. CDR3 sequence: CASTLRSGNTGELFF. CDR3 nucleotides: TGTGCCAGCACCCTACGGTCAGGGAACACCGGGGAGCTGTTTTTT.

This chain links TRBV28 with TRBJ2-4, with D uncertain. Deletions cut 1 base from V and 2 bases from J, with 12 bases between. The CDR3 has 16 residues. Germline values: CDR1 MDHEN, CDR2 SYDVKM. The CDR3 sequence: CASSLYWGITKNIQYF. The CDR3 DNA follows: TGTGCCAGCAGTTTATATTGGGGTATAACCAAAAACATTCAGTACTTC.

The J gene is TRBJ1-2, the V gene TRBV19; D is perhaps TRBD1 (5 bases). Germline V gene lookup returns CDR1 LNHDA and CDR2 SQIVND (reference sequence). The CDR3 consists of 15 residues. With 0 bases removed from V and 7 bases from J, the gap between germline ends came to 15 bases. The CDR3 loop is CASSIELGPFGGYTF. The CDR3 nucleotides are TGTGCCAGTAGTATAGAGTTGGGACCATTTGGTGGCTACACCTTC.